This T cell receptor (beta chain) was identified in a study of shared clonotypes between healthy human individuals. All donors qualified as healthy HIV-negative adults and had experienced no recent acute infections or vaccinations. Deep level was the assay's run setting. Measured with immunoSEQ multiplex PCR; TCRdb has only the in-frame clones, and not every one. The sample gives some 2.3 million clones, over 85% of which show up once; about 0.39% is in the top ten. On this clone: What it binds is unknown.

Notes on the study in general: Blood was the only sampled material, and tissue repertoires likely differ. Clonotypes which were not shared had lower generation probabilities than clonotypes that all four donors shared.

This TCR was recovered from a man aged 18 to 30 in good health. Some clones in this sample may be carry-over from other donors' samples. The sequenced sample was naive CD4+ T cells from PBMCs. Subset described: CD45RA+ positively selected.

The CDR3 DNA follows: TGTGCCAGTAGTATTCCGCAGGGAGGCACTGAAGCTTTCTTT. This codes for CASSIPQGGTEAFF. The gene calls are TRBV19 and TRBJ1-1, with D perhaps TRBD1 (5 bases). The ends were cut back, 3 bases at V and 4 bases at J, with 12 bases in the middle. Germline loops: CDR1 LNHDA, CDR2 SQIVND (reference sequence). The CDR3 has 14 amino acids.